Given below is one TCR beta chain in context. Antigen unknown. This record comes from a study of cytomegalovirus exposure and HLA in healthy donors. Background on the study: Earlier, 110 million or so unique TCR beta sequences were recovered from around 200 million T cells by an analysis. Study-level points and caveats: The majority of TCR sequences were rare, yet some public TCRs appeared in many donors. Within an earlier analysis, most TCR beta V segments proved productive either about 87% or about 30% of the time.

CDR1 is SGHRS, CDR2 YFSETQ, per germline. This CDR3 region has 17 residues. After removal of 4 bases from V and 0 bases from J, the junction contained 8 bases not matched to a gene. The PCR employed 60 Vbeta primers together with 13 Jbeta primers. Libraries were prepared by immunoSEQ multiplex PCR; TCRdb keeps only in-frame clonotypes and omits some of them. In the table there are around 110,000 clones, roughly 82% of which are singletons. This TCR was recovered from a man aged 25-45 years in good health and CMV-seropositive. This chain connects TRBV5-1 to TRBJ1-5; 9 bases line up with TRBD1. The sequencing input was PBMCs. As DNA, the CDR3 is TGCGCCAGCAGCCTACCAACAGGGGGCATTAGCAATCAGCCCCAGCATTTT. Protein sequence: CASSLPTGGISNQPQHF. Supplemented by reference TRBV5-1 and TRBJ1-5, the full variable domain reads KAGVTQTPRYLIKTRGQQVTLSCSPISGHRSVSWYQQTPGQGLQFLFEYFSETQRNKGNFPGRFSGRQFSNSRSEMNVSTLELGDSALYLCASSLPTGGISNQPQHFGDGTRLSIL.